A selection of T cell receptor beta chains follows, all from one sample in a study of shared clonotypes between healthy human individuals. The assay was immunoSEQ multiplex PCR, and TCRdb's table has in-frame clones only and misses some. The profile shows millions of clones, 90% to 95% of them singletons. The sequenced sample consisted of naive CD4+ T cells sorted from blood. Receptors originate from a man younger than 30 in good health. Each CDR3 is given with its conserved first and last residue. A D gene is named only where the DNA matches it firmly. Clone size is not always given. Where it is, it says once, few, many or a class for expanded clones.

V gene: TRBV20-1; D gene: .; J gene: TRBJ2-3; clone size: .; CDR3 protein: CSAGGQYQYF; CDR3 DNA: TGCAGTGCTGGGGGGCAGTATCAGTATTTT
V gene: TRBV18; D gene: TRBD1; J gene: TRBJ2-3; clone size: .; CDR3 protein: CASSRRTGDTDTQYF; CDR3 DNA: TGTGCCAGCTCGCGTCGAACAGGGGACACAGATACGCAGTATTTT
V gene: TRBV27; D gene: .; J gene: TRBJ2-4; clone size: .; CDR3 protein: CASRQRQSRTKNIQYF; CDR3 DNA: TGTGCCAGCAGACAAAGACAGTCTCGGACCAAAAACATTCAGTACTTC
V gene: TRBV2; D gene: .; J gene: TRBJ2-3; clone size: once; CDR3 protein: CASRVSGDTQYF; CDR3 DNA: TGTGCCAGCAGAGTTAGCGGAGATACGCAGTATTTT
V gene: TRBV7-3; D gene: .; J gene: TRBJ2-2; clone size: .; CDR3 protein: CASSFEANTGELFF; CDR3 DNA: TGTGCCAGCAGCTTCGAGGCGAATACCGGGGAGCTGTTTTTT
V gene: TRBV4-2; D gene: TRBD2; J gene: TRBJ2-2; clone size: .; CDR3 protein: CASSLRLAGGPFGELFF; CDR3 DNA: TGTGCCAGCAGCCTACGACTAGCGGGGGGGCCTTTCGGGGAGCTGTTTTTT
V gene: TRBV30; D gene: .; J gene: TRBJ1-5; clone size: .; CDR3 protein: CAWSYGVGSNQPQHF; CDR3 DNA: TGTGCCTGGAGTTACGGGGTAGGGAGCAATCAGCCCCAGCATTTT
V gene: TRBV12-2; D gene: .; J gene: TRBJ2-5; clone size: .; CDR3 protein: CASRLAGGRETQYF; CDR3 DNA: TGTGCAAGTCGCTTAGCTGGCGGGAGAGAGACCCAGTACTTC
V gene: TRBV19; D gene: .; J gene: TRBJ2-2; clone size: .; CDR3 protein: CASSIEGNTGELFF; CDR3 DNA: TGTGCCAGTAGTATCGAAGGGAACACCGGGGAGCTGTTTTTT
V gene: TRBV29-1; D gene: .; J gene: TRBJ1-5; clone size: .; CDR3 protein: CSVEEGESPQHF; CDR3 DNA: TGCAGCGTTGAAGAAGGGGAGTCCCCCCAGCATTTT
V gene: TRBV19; D gene: TRBD1; J gene: TRBJ1-1; clone size: .; CDR3 protein: CASRAQGSHTEAFF; CDR3 DNA: TGTGCCAGTAGGGCACAGGGGTCCCACACTGAAGCTTTCTTT
V gene: TRBV6-1; D gene: .; J gene: TRBJ1-4; clone size: .; CDR3 protein: CASSQPGGAGEKLFF; CDR3 DNA: TGTGCCAGCAGTCAACCGGGGGGCGCGGGTGAAAAACTGTTTTTT
V gene: TRBV6-5; D gene: .; J gene: TRBJ1-2; clone size: .; CDR3 protein: CASSSPSGGDYGYTF; CDR3 DNA: TGTGCCAGCAGTTCCCCTTCCGGGGGGGACTATGGCTACACCTTC
V gene: TRBV6-1; D gene: TRBD2; J gene: TRBJ2-7; clone size: .; CDR3 protein: CASSEAGLAAPLLYF; CDR3 DNA: TGTGCCAGCAGTGAAGCGGGACTAGCGGCTCCGTTGTTGTACTTC
V gene: TRBV19; D gene: TRBD1; J gene: TRBJ2-3; clone size: .; CDR3 protein: CASSLRQGSGTDTQYF; CDR3 DNA: TGTGCCAGTAGTTTGCGACAGGGTAGCGGCACAGATACGCAGTATTTT
V gene: TRBV6-5; D gene: TRBD1; J gene: TRBJ1-4; clone size: .; CDR3 protein: CASSLHRGHEKLFF; CDR3 DNA: TGTGCCAGCAGCCTGCACAGGGGTCATGAAAAACTGTTTTTT
V gene: TRBV6-6; D gene: TRBD2; J gene: TRBJ2-7; clone size: .; CDR3 protein: CASSAREGTYEQYF; CDR3 DNA: TGTGCCAGCAGTGCACGGGAGGGTACCTACGAGCAGTACTTC
V gene: TRBV5-1; D gene: TRBD1; J gene: TRBJ1-1; clone size: .; CDR3 protein: CASSLARAGGNTEAFF; CDR3 DNA: TGCGCCAGCAGCTTGGCCCGGGCAGGGGGAAACACTGAAGCTTTCTTT
V gene: TRBV5-1; D gene: .; J gene: TRBJ2-1; clone size: .; CDR3 protein: CASSLWQGHNEQFF; CDR3 DNA: TGCGCCAGCAGCTTGTGGCAGGGCCACAATGAGCAGTTCTTC
V gene: TRBV5-1; D gene: TRBD2; J gene: TRBJ2-7; clone size: .; CDR3 protein: CASSLKASGGPSSYEQYF; CDR3 DNA: TGCGCCAGCAGCTTGAAGGCTAGCGGGGGGCCGAGCTCCTACGAGCAGTACTTC
V gene: TRBV5-8; D gene: TRBD1; J gene: TRBJ2-1; clone size: .; CDR3 protein: CASSFLRGHEQFF; CDR3 DNA: TGTGCCAGCAGCTTCTTGAGGGGGCATGAGCAGTTCTTC
V gene: TRBV20-1; D gene: .; J gene: TRBJ2-2; clone size: .; CDR3 protein: CSADRAGELFF; CDR3 DNA: TGCAGTGCGGACAGAGCCGGGGAGCTGTTTTTT
V gene: TRBV2; D gene: TRBD1; J gene: TRBJ1-2; clone size: .; CDR3 protein: CASSPTRDRAYGYTF; CDR3 DNA: TGTGCCAGCAGTCCGACCCGGGACAGGGCCTATGGCTACACCTTC
V gene: TRBV19; D gene: .; J gene: TRBJ2-4; clone size: .; CDR3 protein: CASSIEDSKNIQYF; CDR3 DNA: TGTGCCAGTAGTATAGAGGATTCCAAAAACATTCAGTACTTC
V gene: TRBV7-9; D gene: TRBD1; J gene: TRBJ2-5; clone size: .; CDR3 protein: CASSLASRGETQYF; CDR3 DNA: TGTGCCAGCAGCTTAGCTTCCAGGGGGGAGACCCAGTACTTC
V gene: TRBV19; D gene: TRBD1; J gene: TRBJ2-3; clone size: .; CDR3 protein: CASSSTGTGVTDTQYF; CDR3 DNA: TGTGCCAGTAGCTCGACCGGGACAGGGGTCACAGATACGCAGTATTTT
V gene: TRBV7-2; D gene: .; J gene: TRBJ1-2; clone size: .; CDR3 protein: CASSLVRSQVYGYTF; CDR3 DNA: TGTGCCAGCAGCTTAGTTCGGAGTCAGGTCTATGGCTACACCTTC